The 4 T cell receptor beta chains given below trace back to one sample, sequenced in a study of OX40 agonist ivuxolimab in advanced cancers. Clones were read by immunoSEQ multiplex PCR, and TCRdb kept only the in-frame ones, dropping some. The table includes about 84,000 clones, 94% detected once. Material: CD4+ or CD8+ T cells sorted from blood, obtained in a trial of the OX40 agonist ivuxolimab. The receptors originated from an adult with an advanced solid tumor such as melanoma, head and neck, liver or kidney cancer.

This rearrangement joins TRBV27 to TRBJ2-3, with D perhaps TRBD1 or TRBD2 (5 bases each). Trimming stripped 10 bases from V and 2 bases from J, with 13 bases between. Per the germline V gene, CDR1 is MNHEY and CDR2 is SMNVEV (reference sequence). This CDR3 contains 13 residues. CDR3: CATGWGSTDTQYF. In nucleotides, the CDR3 is TGTGCCACCGGTTGGGGGTCCACAGATACGCAGTATTTT.

The chain links TRBV11-3 to TRBJ2-7; a weak D match, TRBD1 (6 bases). The CDR3 spans 14 residues. Germline V gives CDR1 SGHNT, CDR2 YENEEA. V was clipped by 5 bases and J by 7 bases, with 18 bases between them. Here the CDR3 reads CASSRDEQGREQYF. The CDR3 DNA follows: TGTGCCAGCAGCCGAGACGAACAGGGTAGAGAGCAGTACTTC.

V gene TRBV29-1 combines with J gene TRBJ2-7, with 8 bases identical to TRBD1. Germline V gene sequence: CDR1 SQVTM, CDR2 ANQGSEA. J gave up 9 bases and V 7 bases, and 8 bases lay outside the gene matches. The CDR3 length is 11 residues. The CDR3 DNA follows: TGCAGCGGGTGGACAGGGTCAGGGCAGTACTTC. The encoded protein is CSGWTGSGQYF.

CDR3 in DNA: TGTGCCAGCAGCTTGGAAGCGGGAGCAGGGCGGGATACGCAGTATTTT. Encoded protein: CASSLEAGAGRDTQYF. V is TRBV7-8 and J is TRBJ2-3; 8 nucleotides agree with TRBD2. Germline CDR1 reads SGHVS; CDR2 reads FQNEAQ. CDR3 length: 16 residues. The J segment lost 6 bases and the V segment lost 3 bases, leaving 11 bases of the junction unmatched.